Below, 10 T cell receptor beta chains from the same sample are listed, as sequenced in a study of control samples from healthy donors and cancer patients. Sequencing used immunoSEQ multiplex PCR; TCRdb keeps in-frame clones, though not all of them. The sample yields around 41,000 clones, about 94% seen once. The sample consisted of blood. These TCRs come from a man in his 60s in good health.

The chain joins TRBV5-1 to TRBJ1-6; 10 bases fit TRBD1. Trimming at V came to 4 bases and at J to 7 bases, leaving 5 bases not matched to a gene. The CDR3 is 15 residues long. The germline V gene has CDR1 SGHRS and CDR2 YFSETQ. CDR3 sequence: CASSDRGQGNSPLHF. The DNA of the CDR3 is TGCGCCAGCAGCGACAGGGGGCAGGGAAATTCACCCCTCCACTTT.

DNA for the CDR3: TGTGCCAGTAGAGTCACTAGCGGAATCCAAGAGACCCAGTACTTC. Translated, it gives CASRVTSGIQETQYF. The chain couples TRBV19 to TRBJ2-5, with TRBD2 matching 8 bases. Germline lookup yields CDR1 LNHDA and CDR2 SQIVND (reference sequence). V shed 6 bases, J shed 1 base, and the junction held 7 bases outside the gene matches. The CDR3 sequence is 15 residues long.

The genes are TRBV9 and TRBJ1-1; 9 bases are shared with TRBD1. Germline V gene data show CDR1 as SGDLS and CDR2 as YYNGEE. The CDR3 totals 13 residues. Trimming took 2 bases from V and 10 from J; bases not matched to a gene: 6. This CDR3 is CASSVTGTGTAFF. CDR3 DNA sequence: TGTGCCAGCAGCGTCACCGGGACAGGGACAGCTTTCTTT.

The CDR3 sequence: CASSYGTGEQFF. CDR3 in DNA: TGTGCCAGCAGTTACGGGACAGGGGAACAGTTCTTC. The chain combines TRBV6-6 with TRBJ2-1, with 10 nucleotides matching TRBD1. The CDR3 runs 12 residues. J was trimmed by 13 bases and V by 2 bases; bases with no gene match: 2. CDR1 MNHNY and CDR2 SVGAGI come from the germline V gene (reference sequence).

This clone was observed once. The V call is TRBV25-1, the J call TRBJ2-2; TRBD1 aligns across 8 bases. Unmatched junction bases numbered 7, after V lost 6 bases and J lost 4 bases. CDR3 length: 15 amino acids. Germline values: CDR1 MGHDK, CDR2 SYGVNS. For the CDR3, the DNA is TGTGCCAGCAGGCCCAGGGGGCGAGGCACCGGGGAGCTGTTTTTT. Translating it yields CASRPRGRGTGELFF.

This chain connects TRBV30 to TRBJ2-7, with D possibly TRBD1 on 6 matching bases. V dropped 5 bases and J dropped 7 bases, with 12 bases sitting between them. This CDR3 comprises 11 residues. Germline CDR1 is GTSNPN and CDR2 is SVGIG (reference sequence). In DNA form, the CDR3 reads TGTGCCTGGGAACAGGGTAGTGAGCAGTACTTC. Its protein is CAWEQGSEQYF.

This clone was counted once. The J gene is TRBJ2-1, the V gene TRBV7-2; TRBD1 matches at 11 bases. The CDR3 runs 15 residues. Trimming at V came to 5 bases and at J to 11 bases, leaving 11 bases not matched to a gene. CDR1 is SGHTA and CDR2 is FQGNSA in the germline V gene. The CDR3 nucleotides read TGTGCCAGCAGCCCGGCCGGGACAGGGGGAATCAAGCAGTTCTTC. The encoded protein is CASSPAGTGGIKQFF.

This rearrangement joins TRBV18 to TRBJ1-4; D gene unclear. V shed 1 base and J shed 2 bases, with 5 bases lying between them. The germline gives CDR1 KGHSH, CDR2 LQKENI. The CDR3 loop spans 14 amino acids. The CDR3 DNA is TGTGCCAGCTCACCACGGAGCACTAATGAAAAACTGTTTTTT. This encodes CASSPRSTNEKLFF.

The V and J genes are TRBV18 and TRBJ2-5; TRBD1 is a possible D gene (7 bases). V shed 5 bases and J shed 5 bases, with 15 bases lying between them. Germline CDR1 and CDR2: KGHSH and LQKENI. This CDR3 is 14 amino acids long. The CDR3 region is CASSSESGGETQYF. The CDR3 coding sequence is TGTGCCAGCTCATCAGAGTCAGGGGGGGAGACCCAGTACTTC.

J is TRBJ2-7 and V is TRBV30; either TRBD1 or TRBD2 may supply D (5 bases each). Germline CDR1 is GTSNPN and CDR2 is SVGIG (reference sequence). Trimming cost V 4 bases and J 3 bases, with 10 bases left between them. CDR3 length equals 12 residues. The DNA for the CDR3 is TGTGCCTGGAAGGCAGGGAGCTACGAGCAGTACTTC. This sequence encodes CAWKAGSYEQYF.